These 10 T cell receptor beta chains share one sample of origin, sequenced in a study of T cells in Graves' hyperthyroidism and ophthalmopathy. Template material for amplifying TCR beta CDR3 regions consisted of RNA transcripts. The HTBI primer set served for first-round RT-PCR of the TCR CDR3. TCRdb reprocessed the multiplex PCR reads via MiXCR and lists one record per CDR3 protein. The sample has some 600,000 distinct CDR3 sequences; more than 11% are singletons. Sequencing was carried out using blood. Receptor source: a woman younger than 45 with Graves' hyperthyroidism that later progressed to Graves' ophthalmopathy.

This clonotype has just a few counts. The V call is TRBV25-1, the J call TRBJ2-7; TRBD1 aligns across 7 bases. The trim removed 6 bases at V and 2 bases at J, leaving 10 bases unmatched. This CDR3 comprises 15 residues. Germline V gene sequence: CDR1 MGHDK, CDR2 SYGVNS. This CDR3 is CASRETGTVPYEQYF. CDR3 DNA: TGTGCCAGCAGAGAGACCGGGACAGTTCCCTACGAGCAGTACTTC.

This clonotype was counted many times. V and J are TRBV27 and TRBJ2-2; D gene unclear. Germline assignment: CDR1 MNHEY and CDR2 SMNVEV (reference sequence). The CDR3 has 15 residues. Trimming removed 7 bases from V and 4 bases from J, with 16 bases in between. DNA for the CDR3: TGTGCCAGCACCTCTTGGAGTTGGGGCACCGGGGAGCTGTTTTTT. Its protein product is CASTSWSWGTGELFF.

This clonotype was found many times. This chain joins TRBV27 and TRBJ2-2; TRBD2 matches 8 bases. Germline lookup yields CDR1 MNHEY and CDR2 SMNVEV (reference sequence). The CDR3 spans 17 residues. V trimming: 2 bases; J trimming: 3 bases; junction bases outside the gene matches: 8. CDR3 sequence: CASSLRVSGGYTGELFF. The CDR3 nucleotides are TGTGCCAGCAGTTTAAGGGTCAGCGGGGGATACACCGGGGAGCTGTTTTTT.

The table lists this clonotype with a few counts. V is TRBV10-1 and J is TRBJ2-1; the D gene is possibly TRBD2 (6 bases). The CDR3 totals 14 residues. Germline-derived CDR1 and CDR2 are WNHNN and SYGVQD (reference sequence). V was trimmed by 6 bases and J by 7 bases, leaving 16 bases between them. In DNA, the CDR3 is TGCGCCAGCAGCCCAGTGCGGGGTGGGAATGAGCAGTTCTTC. Encoded protein: CASSPVRGGNEQFF.

On this clonotype itself: This may be a read error: a much more frequent sequence differs by one nucleotide. The V gene is TRBV29-1, the J gene TRBJ1-2; possibly TRBD1 for D (5 bases). The CDR3 is 12 residues long. V was clipped by 6 bases and J by 6 bases, with 14 bases between them. CDR1 is SQVTM, CDR2 ANQGSEA, per germline. CDR3 in amino acids: CSVGDLNHGYTF. In DNA form, the CDR3 reads TGCAGCGTGGGGGACCTGAATCATGGCTACACCTTC.

In this sample, this clonotype turned up many times. The chain employs TRBV2 and TRBJ1-3, with D uncertain. Germline lookup yields CDR1 SNHLY and CDR2 FYNNEI. The V and J ends lost 1 base and 0 bases respectively, with 10 bases between them. The CDR3 totals 16 residues. CDR3 nucleotides: TGTGCCAGCAGTGAAGGCTCGCCATTCTCTGGAAACACCATATATTTT. It yields the protein CASSEGSPFSGNTIYF.

This clonotype was seen ten or more times. The V and J genes are TRBV30 and TRBJ1-1; D is undetermined. The germline V gene has CDR1 GTSNPN and CDR2 SVGIG (reference sequence). The CDR3 runs to 15 residues. V lost 7 bases to trimming and J lost 4 bases, with 22 bases between them. The CDR3 region has the DNA TGTGCCTCGAACGGCAGAAATAACTGGGGCACTGAAGCTTTCTTT. As protein: CASNGRNNWGTEAFF.

This clonotype was recorded a few times. The J gene is TRBJ1-1, the V gene TRBV29-1; a possible D gene is TRBD1 (5 bases). Trimming pared 4 bases from V and 0 bases from J, leaving 9 bases between. Germline V lookup: CDR1 SQVTM, CDR2 ANQGSEA. This CDR3 spans 13 amino acids. The CDR3 spells CSVAGTVNTEAFF. The CDR3 nucleotides read TGCAGCGTTGCCGGGACGGTGAACACTGAAGCTTTCTTT.

About this clonotype: An end of the junction does not agree with germline; a read error may underlie this. The rearrangement links TRBV19 to TRBJ2-3, with D uncertain. The CDR3 totals 13 residues. The germline V gene has CDR1 LNHDA and CDR2 SQIVND (reference sequence). The CDR3 region has the DNA TGTGCCAGTAGTCCAACCCCCACAAATACGCAGTATTTT. Translating it yields CASSPTPTNTQYF.

This clonotype was counted at least ten times. The rearrangement uses TRBV2 and TRBJ1-2, with D possibly matching TRBD1 (6 bases). V gave up 6 bases and J gave up 2 bases, with 16 bases separating them. CDR3 length: 15 amino acids. Germline CDR1 is SNHLY and CDR2 is FYNNEI. The CDR3 loop reads CASRKGRQANYGYTF. Written as DNA, the CDR3 is TGTGCCAGCAGGAAGGGTCGACAGGCCAACTATGGCTACACCTTC.